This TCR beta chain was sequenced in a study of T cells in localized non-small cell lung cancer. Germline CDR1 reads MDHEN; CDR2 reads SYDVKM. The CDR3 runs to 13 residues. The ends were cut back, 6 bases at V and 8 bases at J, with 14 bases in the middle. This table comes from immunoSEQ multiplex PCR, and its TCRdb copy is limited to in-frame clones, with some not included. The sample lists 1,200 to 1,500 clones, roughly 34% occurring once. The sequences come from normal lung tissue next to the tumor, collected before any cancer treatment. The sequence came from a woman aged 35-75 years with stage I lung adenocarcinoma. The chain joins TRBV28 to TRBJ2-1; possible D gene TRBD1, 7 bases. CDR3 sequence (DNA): TGTGCCAGCAGGAACAGGGGCGGGGATGAGCAGTTCTTC. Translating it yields CASRNRGGDEQFF.